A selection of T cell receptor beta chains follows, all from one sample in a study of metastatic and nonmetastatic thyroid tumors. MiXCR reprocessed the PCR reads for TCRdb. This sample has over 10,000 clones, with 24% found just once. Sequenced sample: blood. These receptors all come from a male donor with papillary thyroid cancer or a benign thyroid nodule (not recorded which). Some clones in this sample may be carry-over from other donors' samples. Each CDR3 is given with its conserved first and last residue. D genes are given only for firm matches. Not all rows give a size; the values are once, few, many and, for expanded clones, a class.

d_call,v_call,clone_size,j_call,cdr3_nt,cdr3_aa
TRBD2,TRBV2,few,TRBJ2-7,TGTGCCAGCGGGGGGGAGCCGATAAACTCCTACGAGCAGTACTTC,CASGGEPINSYEQYF
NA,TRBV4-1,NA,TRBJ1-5,TGCGCCAGCAGCCAAGGATATCGGAAGGGATATAGCAATCAGCCCCAGCATTTT,CASSQGYRKGYSNQPQHF
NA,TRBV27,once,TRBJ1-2,TGTGCCAGCATTTTATGCCGGGGAGCTGTTGGCTACACCTTC,CASILCRGAVGYTF
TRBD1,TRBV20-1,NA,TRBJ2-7,TGCAGTGCTAGAGTCGGACAGGATTACTACGAGCAGTACTTC,CSARVGQDYYEQYF
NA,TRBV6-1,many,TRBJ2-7,TGTGCCAGCAAGGCCCCAGCGAACGAGCAGTACTTC,CASKAPANEQYF
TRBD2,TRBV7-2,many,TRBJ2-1,TGTGCCAGCAGACCACCGGGACTAGAGAGCAATGAGCAGTTCTTC,CASRPPGLESNEQFF
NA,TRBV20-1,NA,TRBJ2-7,TGCAGTGCTAGTAGACGGGAACCCCACGAGCAGTACTTC,CSASRREPHEQYF
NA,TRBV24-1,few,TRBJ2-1,TGTGCCACCAGTGATCCGCCAAGAGGAGGGAATGAGCAGTTCTTC,CATSDPPRGGNEQFF
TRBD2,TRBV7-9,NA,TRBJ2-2,TGTGCCAGCAGACCTCTAGCGGGAGCGGCCGGGGAGCTGTTTTTT,CASRPLAGAAGELFF
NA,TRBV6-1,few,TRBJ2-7,TGTGCCAGCAGTGCAGCGCCGACCTACTACGAGCAGTACTTC,CASSAAPTYYEQYF
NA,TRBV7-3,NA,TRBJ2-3,TGTGCCAGCAGCTCCCTGACAGGAGATACGCAGTATTTT,CASSSLTGDTQYF
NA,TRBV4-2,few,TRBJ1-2,TGTGCCAGCAGCCAAGATTTAACAGGGAACTATGGCTACACCTTC,CASSQDLTGNYGYTF
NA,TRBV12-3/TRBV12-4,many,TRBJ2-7,TGTGCCAGCAGTTTACGAAGAGGGAACGAGCAGTACTTC,CASSLRRGNEQYF
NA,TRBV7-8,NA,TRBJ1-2,TGTGCCAGCAGCCTCCGGGACCCCAGGCTGGGTGGCTACACCTTC,CASSLRDPRLGGYTF
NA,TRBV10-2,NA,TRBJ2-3,TGCGCCAGCAGTCGCGGCACAGATACTCAGTATTTT,CASSRGTDTQYF
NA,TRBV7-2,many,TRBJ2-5,TGTGCCAGCAGCTTAGCGGCTAGGTGGGTGGAGACCCAGTACTTC,CASSLAARWVETQYF
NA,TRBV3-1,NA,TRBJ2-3,TGTGCCAGCAGCCAAGATAGTGGCGCGGGGCTCACGGATACGCAGTATTTT,CASSQDSGAGLTDTQYF
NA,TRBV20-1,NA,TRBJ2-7,TGCAGTGCGGCCGGGGACTCGCCGCGGGAGCAGTACTTC,CSAAGDSPREQYF
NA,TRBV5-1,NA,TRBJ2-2,TGCGCCAGCAGCAAACAGGGATCGGACACCGGGGAGCTGTTTTTT,CASSKQGSDTGELFF
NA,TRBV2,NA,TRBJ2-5,TGTGCCAGCAGTGGTGGAGGGGGCGCTCGGGAGACCCAGTACTTC,CASSGGGGARETQYF
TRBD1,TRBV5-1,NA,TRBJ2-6,TGCGCCAGCAGCTTGGGGGACAGCTCTGGGGCCAACGTCCTGACTTTC,CASSLGDSSGANVLTF
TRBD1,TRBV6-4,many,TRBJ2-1,TGTGCCAGCAGTGACGGACAGGAACACAATGAGCAGTTCTTC,CASSDGQEHNEQFF